What follows describes a single T cell receptor (beta chain). No antigen is known for it. Some clones are missing from TCRdb's copy, which holds only in-frame ones; the method was immunoSEQ multiplex PCR. The table lists about 350,000 clones, roughly 81% of them singletons, with 3.3% in the top ten. Looked up from germline, CDR1 is PRHDT and CDR2 is FYEKMQ (reference sequence). The CDR3 is made up of 15 amino acids. Between the trimmed V and J ends, which lost 5 bases and 5 bases, there was a span of 19 bases. The treatment was: over 15 received Ad26.COV2.S at low or high dose, single or two shots; about 5 received placebo; per-sample allocation not given. Samples analyzed were those drawn on day 63 after the first vaccine or placebo injection. This record belongs to a study of Ad26.COV2.S vaccination and SARS-CoV-2 variants. Whole-study context: The authors gave Ad26.COV2.S intramuscularly, either once or twice 56 days apart.

Study-level points and caveats: Those who received vaccine or placebo ended up with similar non-spike TCR breadth. Vaccine recipients posted higher spike-specific TCR breadth than their placebo counterparts. Reportedly, after vaccination the spike-specific CD8+ and CD4+ T cell responses displayed substantial breadth.

The chain couples TRBV13 to TRBJ2-7; D assignment may be TRBD1 or TRBD2 (6 bases each). Sequences were derived from peripheral blood, sampled in a trial of Ad26.COV2.S vaccine versus placebo. This receptor was identified in a person between 18 and 60 years old who received the Ad26.COV2.S COVID-19 vaccine or a placebo. CDR3 loop: CASSPAGTGGDEQYF. CDR3 DNA: TGTGCCAGCAGCCCAGCCGGGACTGGGGGCGACGAGCAGTACTTC.